This T cell receptor (beta chain) was found in a study of T cell repertoires in ileal Crohn's disease (dated by TCRdb to between 2019 and 2020). In the study overall: At the time of surgery, 35% to 40% of patients were active smokers, and the median duration of disease was approximately 8 years. Every patient underwent surgery because of a complication, which was stricturing disease in approximately 61% and penetrating disease in around 40%. Roughly half of the patients were given postoperative therapy, with some 10 receiving thiopurines and 15 to 20 receiving anti-TNF agents. M6 samples were neoterminal ileum biopsies taken at postoperative colonoscopy. TCR repertoire analysis was performed in approximately 52 Crohn's disease patients drawn from a prospective multicentre cohort. The study ran alongside a multicentre cohort designed to identify predictors of early endoscopic recurrence after ileocolonic resection. A Rutgeerts score above i0 was used to define endoscopic postoperative recurrence. A total of roughly 170 mucosal samples from roughly 57 patients were sequenced, with samples obtained at several locations on the surgical specimen and at postoperative endoscopy. The paper as a whole reports these results and caveats: Endoscopic recurrence was linked to a higher percentage of high-frequency clones at surgery, and recurrence occurred in every patient whose clonality exceeded 26.8% (18/57). Only a subgroup of patients, of unstated size, had their mucosal CD4 and CD8 T cells sorted and sequenced. Compared with CD4 T cells, sorted CD8 T cells held more high-frequency clones, which suggests that the mucosal expansions were mostly CD8. Compared with non-smokers, patients who were active smokers at surgery showed a significantly higher proportion of clonal expansions (about 25% vs 20%, p=0.02). Postoperative endoscopy was performed at varying times within the first year after surgery, with a median delay of around seven months.

Turning to this clone: Its specific antigen is unknown. No much larger clone exists at a distance of one base, and base qualities are not known.

A distance of 16 bases separates the germline ends of V and J, which lose 4 bases and 12 bases respectively. From the cysteine up to the phenylalanine, the CDR3 has a length of 13 residues. The retained sequence is limited to the CDR3, 39 bases, with the frame set at the first base. From the germline V gene, CDR1 is WSHSY and CDR2 is SAAADI. Roughly 550 nanograms of biopsy DNA per sample were submitted for commercial TCRB immunosequencing. CDR3 regions were amplified from genomic DNA by Adaptive Biotechnology using a two-step, amplification bias-controlled multiplex PCR. The first PCR used primers for every V and J gene segment; the second PCR added barcodes and Illumina adapters. An Illumina instrument was used to sequence the CDR3 libraries. The paper's processing steps were these. The analysis drew on both the pipelines supplied by the vendor and custom analysis of the raw data in R/Bioconductor running R version 3.3.0. Clonality, ranging from 0 to 1, was calculated as the inverse of the normalised Shannon entropy of all productive clones. The repertoire share taken up by the top 100 clones defined high-frequency clones, and only clones that passed a 95% confidence test were kept. Overlap between samples was measured with the Morisita-Horn index, while repertoire diversity was measured with the Simpson index. TCRdb re-hosts the immuneACCESS table, in-frame sequences only. Its copies lack some clones; in the studies checked, an unresolved V gene accounts for under half of them, and the cause for the rest is not known. V and J calls and clone size are as listed in that table; D and trimming were resolved from the DNA. Counted in this sample were about 62,000 clones; roughly 91% of them appeared once. The biggest ten clones account for around 2.1% of the sample.

According to the study, the label for this sample's time point signals: neoterminal ileum biopsy at postoperative endoscopy, about 6 months after surgery. To be eligible, patients had to be adults with ileal or ileocolonic Crohn's disease and an indication for ileocolonic resection. Whole ileal mucosal biopsies were kept frozen at -80 degrees C prior to DNA extraction. Genomic DNA was extracted from frozen whole biopsies with a TRizol-based method and quantified on a NanoDrop 2000 spectrophotometer. The clonotype originates from an adult with Crohn's disease. Sequencing input: ileal tissue. The chain is encoded by TRBV10-2 joined to TRBJ2-1; perhaps TRBD2 is the D gene, with 5 bases matching. The bases read TGCGCCAGCAGTGTTGCTAGGGAAAGCGGGCAGTTCTTC. This translates into CASSVARESGQFF.